What follows is one T cell receptor beta chain and its context. This clone's antigen is unknown. No much larger clone exists at a distance of one base, and base qualities are not known. The same CDR3 arises from other DNA sequences in this sample as well. TCR CDR3 regions were amplified from genomic DNA by multiplex PCR using the deep immunoSEQ assay. Extracted genomic DNA from each cell subset was spread evenly across all wells of several immunoSEQ 96-well plates, with each plate serving as a replicate. For sorted subsets, each replicate PCR was loaded with approximately 190 ng genomic DNA, equivalent to approximately 27,000 T cell genomes. The purified libraries were quantified using a Qubit 3.0 fluorometer, sized with a Bioanalyzer 2100, and then quantified again using the KAPA Library Quantification kit. Each immunoSEQ 96-well plate was sequenced on its own single-read 150-cycle Illumina NextSeq 550 flow cell. In the original analysis: The immunoSEQ output contained only junctional sequences without quality scores, so filtering could not match that applied to full-length reads. Sequences were annotated with PyIR, a Python wrapper for IgBLAST v1.9, and V/J genes and CDR3 were assigned using IMGT germline references. Reads were removed for weak V/J assignments (E-value above 1e-6), missing CDR3, stop codons, out-of-frame junctions, or ambiguous translated residues. V3J clonotypes were defined as sequences sharing an identical inferred V gene, J gene, and CDR3 amino acid sequence. The percentage overlap between two repertoires was calculated by dividing the number of shared unique clonotypes by the size of the smaller repertoire. Richness of each repertoire was evaluated using RTK rarefaction, the Chao1 estimator, and Recon v2.1 estimates of unobserved clonotypes. For all TCRbeta clonotypes obtained by the gDNA method from a few donors, generation probabilities were computed with OLGA. TCRdb provides this immuneACCESS table in a form limited to in-frame rearrangements. Some clones are lacking; in checked studies, under half of them reflect an unresolved V gene, and why the rest are absent is not known. V and J calls and clone size are those listed in that table; D and trimming were worked out from the DNA. In all, the sample holds around 1.9 million clones, and more than 85% of those were seen once. The top ten clonotypes cover 1.5% to 2% of the sample.

These data are taken from a study of shared clonotypes between healthy human individuals (dated by TCRdb to between 2020 and 2021). Regarding the study in general: Three men and two women, aged 18 to 49 years, made up the cohort. Leukapheresis yielded between about 0.85 and 10 billion PBMCs per donor. To estimate repertoire size and how much clonotypes are shared between individuals, the study performed deep sequencing of blood TCR repertoires from roughly five healthy adults. Libraries were prepared and TCR repertoires were sequenced by different laboratories using diverse techniques, in order to increase sequencing depth and limit assay-specific biases. For each donor, three plates each were used for CD4 naive and CD4 memory, two plates were used for CD8 naive, and one plate was used for CD8 memory.

On the study overall, not on this receptor specifically: Compared with non-shared clonotypes, clonotypes shared by all four sorted-subset donors had higher generation probabilities. The genetic and exposure-history diversity represented was limited by the small number of donors. Pairwise subsampling led to the expectation that sequencing depth would affect the degree of clonotype sharing among donors. Incomplete sequencing was indicated by rarefaction of sorted-subset datasets, despite the large sequencing depth. Roughly 5.2% of naive CD4, 3% to 4% of naive CD8, approximately 2% of memory CD4, and 0.4% of memory CD8 clonotypes were shared across several donors. Only blood was sampled, and tissue TCR repertoires likely differ from those in blood. Estimated clonotype richness was generally larger for naive than for memory subsets.

For the CD8 naive samples, CD45RO-negative cells were positively selected for CCR7, yielding a CD45RA+CCR7+ population from which TemRA cells were excluded. Healthy HIV-negative adults with no recently reported acute infections or vaccinations were included as donors. Every donor was a Caucasian adult residing in Nashville, Tennessee, USA. Blood was collected by leukapheresis, and PBMCs were isolated by Ficoll-Histopaque density gradient centrifugation and then cryopreserved in liquid nitrogen vapor phase. Analytical flow cytometry was used to check the purity and quantity of every magnetically sorted T cell population. Genomic DNA was isolated from every sorted fraction and measured by UV absorbance on a Nanodrop 2000c. The germline V gene gives CDR1 as MDHEN and CDR2 as SYDVKM. The CDR3 contains 14 residues, cysteine and phenylalanine counted. Of all the DNA, just the CDR3 is kept, 42 bases in frame from base 1. V is cut by 3 bases and J by 3 bases, and the space between the germline ends is 9 bases.

Source material: naive CD8+ T cells from PBMCs. The sample's cell subset or site label, in plain terms: CD45RA+CCR7+. This TCR was sampled from a man aged 18-30 years in good health. Some clones in this sample may be carry-over from other donors' samples. The chain joins TRBV28 to TRBJ1-5; the D gene lacks a confident call. The nucleotides are TGTGCCAGCAGTTTTGGAGGGCCCAATCAGCCCCAGCATTTT. It is translated as CASSFGGPNQPQHF.